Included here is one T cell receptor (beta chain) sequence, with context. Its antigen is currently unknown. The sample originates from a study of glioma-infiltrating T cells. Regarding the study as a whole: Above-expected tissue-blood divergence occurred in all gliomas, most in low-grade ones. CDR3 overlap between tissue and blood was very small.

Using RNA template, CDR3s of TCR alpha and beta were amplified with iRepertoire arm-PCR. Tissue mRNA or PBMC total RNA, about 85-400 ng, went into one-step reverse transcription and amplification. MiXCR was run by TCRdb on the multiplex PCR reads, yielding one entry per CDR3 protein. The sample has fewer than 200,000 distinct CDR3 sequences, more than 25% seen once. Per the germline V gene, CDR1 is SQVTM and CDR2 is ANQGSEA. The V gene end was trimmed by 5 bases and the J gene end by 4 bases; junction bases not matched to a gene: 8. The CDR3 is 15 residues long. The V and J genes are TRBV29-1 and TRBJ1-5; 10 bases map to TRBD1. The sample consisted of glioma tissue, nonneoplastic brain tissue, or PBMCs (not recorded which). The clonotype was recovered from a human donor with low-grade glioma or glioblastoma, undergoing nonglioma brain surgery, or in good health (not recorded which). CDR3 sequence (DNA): TGCAGCGTTTCGTCGACAGGGGGCCGGAATCAGCCCCAGCATTTT. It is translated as CSVSSTGGRNQPQHF.